Following are 20 T cell receptor beta chains from one sample sequenced in a study of T cell changes during pregnancy in multiple sclerosis. TCRdb's copy holds only in-frame clones and misses some; the assay was immunoSEQ multiplex PCR. The table lists about 22,000 clones, roughly 87% of them singletons. The sequenced sample was CD8+ T cells from peripheral blood mononuclear cells, obtained after pregnancy. The receptors were sampled from a female donor with multiple sclerosis, enrolled in a pregnancy study.

The rearrangement links TRBV13 to TRBJ2-1; TRBD1 aligns across 7 bases. Germline-derived CDR1 and CDR2 are PRHDT and FYEKMQ (reference sequence). CDR3 length: 14 residues. V trimming: 5 bases; J trimming: 7 bases; junction bases outside the gene matches: 8. CDR3 sequence: CASSHRDSSNEQFF. The CDR3 region has the DNA TGTGCCAGCAGCCACAGGGACAGCTCAAATGAGCAGTTCTTC.

V gene TRBV7-3 combines with J gene TRBJ2-3, with TRBD2 identical over 10 bases. This CDR3 is 15 amino acids long. V trimming: 5 bases; J trimming: 7 bases; junction bases outside the gene matches: 9. Germline V gives CDR1 SGHTA, CDR2 FQGTGA. This CDR3 reads CASSIGAGGPNTQYF. The DNA of the CDR3 is TGTGCCAGCAGCATAGGAGCGGGAGGGCCAAATACGCAGTATTTT.

The chain employs TRBV19 and TRBJ2-1; maybe TRBD2 (10 bases). Germline assignment: CDR1 LNHDA and CDR2 SQIVND (reference sequence). The CDR3 has 19 residues. V shed 10 bases and J shed 4 bases, with 32 bases lying between them. The chain's CDR3 is CATRNGQGLTSGVYNEQFF. CDR3 nucleotide sequence: TGTGCCACTAGAAATGGACAGGGGCTTACTAGCGGGGTGTACAATGAGCAGTTCTTC.

The chain joins TRBV6-6 to TRBJ1-2; TRBD1 matches at 12 bases. V lost 2 bases to trimming and J lost 8 bases; unmatched junction nucleotides: 9. The CDR3 is 16 residues long. Germline lookup yields CDR1 MNHNY and CDR2 SVGAGI (reference sequence). CDR3 sequence: CASSYMKGQGASGYTF. The CDR3 DNA is TGTGCCAGCAGTTACATGAAGGGACAGGGGGCGAGCGGCTACACCTTC.

CDR3 DNA sequence: TGCAGCGCCGTAGCTAACTATGGCTACACCTTC. It translates to CSAVANYGYTF. The gene calls are TRBV29-1 and TRBJ1-2; D ambiguous. CDR1 SQVTM and CDR2 ANQGSEA come from the germline V gene. V was trimmed by 7 bases and J by 0 bases, leaving 6 bases between them. This CDR3 comprises 11 residues.

The V and J genes are TRBV12-5 and TRBJ1-5; TRBD1 matches 7 bases. V lost 2 bases to trimming and J lost 2 bases; unmatched junction nucleotides: 9. Germline V gene data show CDR1 as LGHNT and CDR2 as FRNRAP. The CDR3 length is 17 residues. This chain's CDR3 is CASGLFTGDYGNQPQHF. The CDR3 bases are TGTGCTAGTGGTTTGTTCACAGGGGATTATGGCAATCAGCCCCAGCATTTT.

The rearrangement uses TRBV19 and TRBJ2-7; TRBD1 aligns across 10 bases. V shed 4 bases and J 1 base; nucleotides not matched to a gene: 1. The CDR3 loop spans 14 amino acids. Germline V gene data show CDR1 as LNHDA and CDR2 as SQIVND (reference sequence). The CDR3 spells CASSRDRGSYEQYF. The DNA of the CDR3 is TGTGCCAGTAGTAGGGACAGGGGTTCCTACGAGCAGTACTTC.

The chain joins TRBV28 to TRBJ2-7; D not certain. Trimming removed 2 bases at V and 7 bases at J, with 15 bases between. The CDR3 totals 14 residues. Germline V CDR1 and CDR2: MDHEN, SYDVKM. This CDR3 is CASSLIPESREQYF. The CDR3 DNA sequence: TGTGCCAGCAGTTTAATCCCGGAGTCACGGGAGCAGTACTTC.

J is TRBJ2-5 and V is TRBV29-1; unclear D gene. The DNA end favors TRBJ2-7, so the J call may be wrong. This CDR3 spans 12 amino acids. Germline CDR1 reads SQVTM; CDR2 reads ANQGSEA. CDR3 residues: CSVVEPPYEQYF. The DNA of the CDR3 is TGCAGCGTTGTGGAGCCCCCCTACGAGCAGTACTTC.

The chain combines TRBV7-9 with TRBJ1-1; 8 bases align to TRBD1. Germline CDR1 and CDR2: SEHNR and FQNEAQ (reference sequence). The trim removed 6 bases at V and 0 bases at J, leaving 9 bases unmatched. The CDR3 has 16 amino acids. The CDR3 coding sequence is TGTGCCAGCAGTAACCAGACAGGGGCTATGAACACTGAAGCTTTCTTT. Its translation: CASSNQTGAMNTEAFF.

V is TRBV7-9 and J is TRBJ1-4, with a possible D match to TRBD1 (6 bases). This CDR3 spans 13 amino acids. The V end lost 5 bases, the J end lost 5 bases, and 9 bases lay between the germline ends. Germline CDR1 SEHNR, CDR2 FQNEAQ (reference sequence). CDR3 bases: TGTGCCAGCAGCAAACAGGGCAATGAAAAACTGTTTTTT. It translates to CASSKQGNEKLFF. Supplemented by reference TRBV7-9 and TRBJ1-4, the full variable domain reads DTGVSQNPRHKITKRGQNVTFRCDPISEHNRLYWYRQTLGQGPEFLTYFQNEAQLEKSRLLSDRFSAERPKGSFSTLEIQRTEQGDSAMYLCASSKQGNEKLFFGSGTQLSVL.

The chain employs TRBV4-1 and TRBJ2-5, with D maybe TRBD1 (5 bases). This CDR3 spans 15 amino acids. V gave up 4 bases and J gave up 4 bases, with 16 bases separating them. Germline CDR1 MGHRA, CDR2 YSYEKL. For the CDR3, the DNA is TGCGCCAGCAGCCTCAGGGTTACGCTAGGAGAGACCCAGTACTTC. Protein: CASSLRVTLGETQYF.

The chain couples TRBV5-1 to TRBJ2-5, with TRBD1 matching 8 bases. CDR1 SGHRS and CDR2 YFSETQ come from the germline V gene. This CDR3 is 14 amino acids long. V lost 3 bases to trimming and J lost 5 bases; unmatched junction nucleotides: 6. The CDR3: CASSYSGGWETQYF. Written as DNA, the CDR3 is TGCGCCAGCAGCTACTCAGGGGGCTGGGAGACCCAGTACTTC.

This clone occurred a few times. The chain combines TRBV6-5 with TRBJ2-4; D gene unclear. The CDR3 runs to 12 residues. Germline CDR1 reads MNHEY; CDR2 reads SVGAGI. Between the trimmed V and J ends, which lost 8 bases and 2 bases, there was a span of 7 bases. DNA of the CDR3: TGTGCCAGCCGAGGTACCAAAAACATTCAGTACTTC. Its protein product is CASRGTKNIQYF.

The rearrangement uses TRBV19 and TRBJ2-1; maybe TRBD1 (6 bases). From germline, CDR1 is LNHDA and CDR2 SQIVND (reference sequence). V was shortened by 8 bases and J by 4 bases, with 18 bases between the two germline ends. The CDR3 spans 15 residues. The CDR3 nucleotides read TGTGCCAGTGGCAACGGACAGCCGATTTACAATGAGCAGTTCTTC. It translates to CASGNGQPIYNEQFF.

The chain carries TRBV7-2 and TRBJ2-1; D not certain. In germline, CDR1 is SGHTA, CDR2 FQGNSA. V was trimmed by 0 bases and J by 0 bases, leaving 6 bases between them. CDR3 length: 15 amino acids. The CDR3 sequence: CASSLATSSYNEQFF. The CDR3 region has the DNA TGTGCCAGCAGCTTAGCTACAAGCTCCTACAATGAGCAGTTCTTC.

The chain links TRBV19 to TRBJ2-1; D is ambiguous. Germline-derived CDR1 and CDR2 are LNHDA and SQIVND (reference sequence). The CDR3 is made up of 15 amino acids. The V gene lost 1 base and the J gene lost 3 bases, with 10 bases spanning the gap. CDR3 residues: CASSIGRDFYNEQFF. The CDR3 DNA sequence: TGTGCCAGTAGTATAGGAAGAGACTTCTACAATGAGCAGTTCTTC.

The gene calls are TRBV7-9 and TRBJ2-4; maybe TRBD1 (6 bases). V dropped 4 bases and J dropped 5 bases, with 12 bases sitting between them. Germline assignment: CDR1 SEHNR and CDR2 FQNEAQ (reference sequence). The CDR3 covers 14 residues. The CDR3 reads CASSSQGPENIQYF. CDR3 nucleotide sequence: TGTGCCAGCAGCTCCCAGGGGCCGGAAAACATTCAGTACTTC.

The V gene is TRBV7-9, the J gene TRBJ2-2; TRBD1 is a possible D gene (5 bases). Per germline, CDR1 SEHNR and CDR2 FQNEAQ (reference sequence). The CDR3 loop spans 12 amino acids. V gave up 9 bases and J gave up 6 bases, with 11 bases separating them. CDR3 protein: CARIQGAGELFF. Written as DNA, the CDR3 is TGTGCCAGAATCCAGGGCGCCGGGGAGCTGTTTTTT.

The rearrangement uses TRBV27 and TRBJ2-1; 8 bases match TRBD2. This CDR3 has 15 amino acids. CDR1 and CDR2 (germline): MNHEY, SMNVEV (reference sequence). The V and J ends lost 3 bases and 9 bases, in that order; junction bases with no gene match: 10. The CDR3 loop reads CASSFGGLAPSEQFF. The CDR3 coding sequence is TGTGCCAGCAGTTTCGGTGGACTAGCCCCGAGTGAGCAGTTCTTC.